What follows is one TCR beta chain and its context. The antigen it binds to is not known. This entry comes from a study of monozygotic twins with inflammatory bowel disease (dated by TCRdb to about 2019). About the full investigation: A total of roughly 28 monozygotic twin pairs were included in the full study, comprising nine German pairs (four IBD-concordant, five IBD-discordant) and 19 IBD-discordant Danish pairs. Disease-associated traits were sought mainly through comparisons between IBD patients and their genetically identical healthy co-twins within discordant pairs. Each individual had, on average, about 151 000 unique TCRalpha sequences and 181 000 unique TCRbeta sequences available for analysis.

The germline V gene encodes CDR1 SGDLS and CDR2 YYNGEE. Reading from cysteine to phenylalanine, the CDR3 counts 15 amino acids. No DNA sequence is on record. Library method: 5' RACE. The input for every TCR library was around 3.5 ug of total RNA. For each sample, cDNA synthesis with SMARTScribe reverse transcriptase was split into eight separate reactions. During cDNA synthesis, template switching introduced unique molecular identifiers that contained a 6-nucleotide sample barcode. TCRalpha and TCRbeta cDNA was amplified in two nested PCRs of roughly 16 and 10 cycles, and bead purification was carried out after each PCR. Before amplification, the cDNA was treated with uracil DNA-glycosylase and purified using the QIAquick PCR purification kit. The second PCR added Illumina TruSeq-compatible adapters along with sample-specific barcodes. Library quality and concentration were assessed using TapeStation and Qubit, and about 5 ng of each library was pooled. Pooled libraries were sequenced on an Illumina HiSeq2500 single-index Rapid Run with 2 x 100 bp reads and custom sequencing primers. In the paper's pipeline: MiGEC version 1.2.6 was used for UMI-based consensus assembly, which corrected PCR and sequencing errors. MiXCR version 2.1.1 handled V(D)J alignment, clonotype assembly and CDR3 extraction. To normalise gene usage, clonotype sharing and MAIT/NKT TCR abundance, the analysis used the top 1000, 10 000 and 20 000 clonotypes per sample. After downsampling to 27 000 UMIs, diversity was calculated as the inverse Simpson index using the vegan R package. Paired Mann-Whitney U tests on discordant twin pairs were used, with Benjamini-Hochberg multiple-testing correction. TCRdb reanalyzed the reads, keeping one entry per CDR3 protein sequence and omitting DNA. In this record, the V and J calls reflect TCRdb's handling and not the investigators' own analysis. The data table for this sample lists over 200,000 distinct CDR3 sequences. Roughly 1.5% of the sample goes to the ten largest clones.

From each donor, a roughly 2.5 ml peripheral blood sample was drawn into PAXgene tubes and stored at -80 degrees C. Total RNA was isolated from whole blood with the PAXgene blood miRNA kit on an automated QIAcube, without T cell sorting. Deep TCRalpha and TCRbeta repertoire profiling with unique molecular barcoding was performed on peripheral blood of monozygotic twin pairs concordant or discordant for inflammatory bowel disease. Smoking habits were recorded for all twin pairs, and individuals were classified as current, former or never smokers. Paper-wide results and their limitations: Repertoire similarity did not differ between concordant and discordant twins, which could be due to limited statistical power. Because patients were on differing immunosuppressive treatments, the repertoires may have picked up extra background noise and inter-individual variability. The results gave no support for a single strong signal or clonotype linked to IBD. IBD patients shared fewer clonotypes with other individuals than healthy twins did, most markedly in patients showing signs of disease activity. The analysis was unable to tell apart different T cell subtypes. IBD patients had lower TCRbeta repertoire diversity, measured by the inverse Simpson index, than their healthy co-twins.

The V and J genes are TRBV9 and TRBJ2-3; TCRdb's D call, TRBD2, is unchecked because there is no DNA. This TCR was sampled from a human donor with ulcerative colitis or Crohn's disease, or a healthy co-twin of an affected twin (not recorded which). Sequenced material: blood. The CDR3 reads CASSLSGYLTDTQYF.